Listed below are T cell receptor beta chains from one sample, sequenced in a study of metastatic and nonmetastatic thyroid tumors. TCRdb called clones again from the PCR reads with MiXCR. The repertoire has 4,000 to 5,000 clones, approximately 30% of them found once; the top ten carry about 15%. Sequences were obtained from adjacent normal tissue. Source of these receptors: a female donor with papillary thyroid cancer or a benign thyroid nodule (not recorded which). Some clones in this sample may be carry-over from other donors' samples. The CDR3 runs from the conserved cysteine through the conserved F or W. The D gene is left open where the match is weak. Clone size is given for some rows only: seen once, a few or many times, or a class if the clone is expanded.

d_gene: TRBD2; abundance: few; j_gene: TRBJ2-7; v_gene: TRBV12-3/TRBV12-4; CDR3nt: TGTGCCAGCAGGCCTGGACTAGCGGGAGGGGGGTACGAGCAGTACTTC; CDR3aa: CASRPGLAGGGYEQYF
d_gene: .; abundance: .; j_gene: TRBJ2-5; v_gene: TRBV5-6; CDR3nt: TGTGCCAGCAGCCGAGGGCTAGCTGAGACCCAGTACTTC; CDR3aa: CASSRGLAETQYF
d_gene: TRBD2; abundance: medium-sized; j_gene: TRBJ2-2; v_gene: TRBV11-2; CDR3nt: TGTGCCAGCAGCCCCCCGGGACTAGCGTATGCCGGGGAGCTGTTTTTT; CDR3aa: CASSPPGLAYAGELFF
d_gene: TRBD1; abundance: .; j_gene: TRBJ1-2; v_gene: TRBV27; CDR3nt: TGTGCCAGCAGTGATCGGGGACAGACCGCTAGGAATGGCTACACCTTC; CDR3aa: CASSDRGQTARNGYTF
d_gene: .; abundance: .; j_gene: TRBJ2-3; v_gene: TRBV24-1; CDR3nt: TGTTCCACTATCGGTCGGGAAGGTAGTGATACGCAGTATTTT; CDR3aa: CSTIGREGSDTQYF
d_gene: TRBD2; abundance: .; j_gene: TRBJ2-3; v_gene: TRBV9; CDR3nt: TGTGCCAGCAGCGACCATAGCGGGAGGGCCACAGATACGCAGTATTTT; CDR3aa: CASSDHSGRATDTQYF
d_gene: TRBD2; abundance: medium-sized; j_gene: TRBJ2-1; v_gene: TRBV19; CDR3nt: TGTGCCAGTAGCCCAACGGGGGGAGGGCCACGCAATGAGCAGTTCTTC; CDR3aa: CASSPTGGGPRNEQFF
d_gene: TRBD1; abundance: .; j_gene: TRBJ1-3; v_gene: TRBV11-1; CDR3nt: TGTGCCAGCAGCAAGACAGGGGAAACTGGAAACACCATATATTTT; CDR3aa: CASSKTGETGNTIYF
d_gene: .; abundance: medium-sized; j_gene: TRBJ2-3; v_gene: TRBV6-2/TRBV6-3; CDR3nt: TGTGCCAGCAGGGAGGCGGGGTTCCACACAGATACGCAGTATTTT; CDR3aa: CASREAGFHTDTQYF
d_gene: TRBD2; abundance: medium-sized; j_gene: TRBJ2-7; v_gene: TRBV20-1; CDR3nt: TGCAGTGCTAATCCCTCCTTACTAGCGGCCACGCGCTACGAGCAGTACTTC; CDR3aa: CSANPSLLAATRYEQYF
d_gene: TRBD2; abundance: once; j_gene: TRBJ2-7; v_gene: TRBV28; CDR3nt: TGTGCCAGCTGTTTAGGGACTACCTACGTGGAGGACTTC; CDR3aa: CASCLGTTYVEDF
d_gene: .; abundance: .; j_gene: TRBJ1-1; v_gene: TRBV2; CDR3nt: TGTGCCAGCGAAGGGACATCCTCCACTGAAGCTTTCTTT; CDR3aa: CASEGTSSTEAFF
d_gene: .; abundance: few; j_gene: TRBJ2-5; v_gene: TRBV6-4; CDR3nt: TGTGCCAGCAGTGTTCAAGGGACCCAGTACTTC; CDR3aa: CASSVQGTQYF
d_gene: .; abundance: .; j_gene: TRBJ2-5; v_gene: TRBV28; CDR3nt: TGTGCCAGCAGTATAGGACAACTAGAAGAGACCCAGTACTTC; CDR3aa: CASSIGQLEETQYF
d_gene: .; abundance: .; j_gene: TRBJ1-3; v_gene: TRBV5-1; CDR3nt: TGCGCCAGCAGCTTGACGTCCCTCTCTGGAAACACCATATATTTT; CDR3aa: CASSLTSLSGNTIYF
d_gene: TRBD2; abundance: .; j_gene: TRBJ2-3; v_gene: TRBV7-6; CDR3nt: TGTGCCAGCAGCCGCCCTAGCGGGAGTAAGGATACGCAGTATTTT; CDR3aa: CASSRPSGSKDTQYF
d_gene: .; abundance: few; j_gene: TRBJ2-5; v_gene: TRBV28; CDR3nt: TGTGCCAGCAGACCTGCTTTGCAGAGCCATGGGACCCAGTACTTC; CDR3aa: CASRPALQSHGTQYF
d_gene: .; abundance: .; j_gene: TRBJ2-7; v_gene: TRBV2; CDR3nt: TGTGCCAGCAGGTCGGGGACTCAATCCTACGAGCAGTACTTC; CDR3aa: CASRSGTQSYEQYF
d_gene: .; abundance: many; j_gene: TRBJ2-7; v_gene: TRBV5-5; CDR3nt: TGTGCCAGCAGCTTGCTTCTTGGCAGGGCCGCCTACGAGCAGTACTTC; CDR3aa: CASSLLLGRAAYEQYF
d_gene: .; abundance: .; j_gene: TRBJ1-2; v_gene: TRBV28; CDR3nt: TGTGCCAGCAGCTCTCCAAACAGGCACTATGGCTACACCTTC; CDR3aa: CASSSPNRHYGYTF
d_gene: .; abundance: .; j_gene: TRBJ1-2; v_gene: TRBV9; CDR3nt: TGTGCCAGCAGCCCGCCGTTCCATGGCGGTGGCTACACCTTC; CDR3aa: CASSPPFHGGGYTF
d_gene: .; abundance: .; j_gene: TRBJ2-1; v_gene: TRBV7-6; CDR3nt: TGTGCCAGCAGCTTGACACCGAGTGGGAGCTCCTACAATGAGCAGTTCTTC; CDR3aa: CASSLTPSGSSYNEQFF
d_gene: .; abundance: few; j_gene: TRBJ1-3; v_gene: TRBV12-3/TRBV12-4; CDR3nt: TGTGCCAGCAGTTTAGGTTTCTCTGGAAACACCATATATTTT; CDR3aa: CASSLGFSGNTIYF
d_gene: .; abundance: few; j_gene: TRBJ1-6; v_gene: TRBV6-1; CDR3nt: TGTGCCAGCAGAACAAGTCCCGGGTGGAATTCACCCCTCCACTTT; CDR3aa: CASRTSPGWNSPLHF
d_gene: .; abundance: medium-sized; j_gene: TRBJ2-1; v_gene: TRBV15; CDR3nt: TGTGCCACCAGCAGAGAGACCCATCAGTTCTTC; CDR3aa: CATSRETHQFF
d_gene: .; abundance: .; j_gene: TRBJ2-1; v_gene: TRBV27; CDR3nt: TGTGCCAACACCCGTTCACCCCCCGGTACAGGGTACAATGAGCAGTTCTTC; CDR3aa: CANTRSPPGTGYNEQFF